This TCR beta chain was identified in a study of identical twins. Study observations and caveats: Beta out-of-frame sequences showed weaker excess twin sharing.

Concerning this clonotype: Its cognate antigen is unknown.

Trimming took 0 bases from V and 4 from J; bases not matched to a gene: 5. Looked up from germline, CDR1 is DFQATT and CDR2 is SNEGSKA (reference sequence). The length of the CDR3 is 16 residues. Template switching added a universal primer site; cDNA carried unique molecular identifiers. TCRdb fed the 5' RACE reads into MiXCR, producing one record per CDR3 protein. Of roughly 630,000 distinct CDR3 sequences listed, about 7.6% are singletons. These records were also assigned to another study, of yellow fever vaccine responses in identical twins. That source adds: Twins' vaccine T cell responses reportedly seemed partly convergent and partly personalized.

The TCR sequence derives from a woman aged 18 to 35 in good health. This chain joins TRBV20-1 and TRBJ2-3; 12 positions agree with TRBD2. The specimen sequenced was PBMCs. The CDR3, as DNA: TGCAGTGCTAGAGACGCTAGCGGGAGGGTATCAGATACGCAGTATTTT. This translates into CSARDASGRVSDTQYF.